This is a list of T cell receptor beta chains from one sample in a study of shared clonotypes between healthy human individuals. Sequencing used immunoSEQ multiplex PCR; TCRdb keeps in-frame clones, though not all of them. The sample yields about 1.5 million clones, approximately 96% seen once. The sample was naive CD4+ T cells sorted from blood. These receptors were taken from a man younger than 40 in good health. Each CDR3 is given without its conserved first and last residue.

length,V,J,CDR3
14,TRBV27,TRBJ1-1,ASSLSGRRWNTEAF
12,TRBV5-1,TRBJ2-5,ASGTGTSVETQY
17,TRBV18,TRBJ2-7,ASSPPLGTSGRFPGVQY
13,TRBV6-5,TRBJ2-7,ASSPANRAPGEQY
12,TRBV25-1,TRBJ2-5,ASSGPGGRETQY
13,TRBV6-1,TRBJ1-2,ASSEAFRTGPPTR
11,TRBV5-4,TRBJ1-2,ASSGTANYGYT
13,TRBV5-5,TRBJ1-5,ASSWGSHSNQPQH
12,TRBV25-1,TRBJ2-1,ASGGRKPYNEQF
13,TRBV5-4,TRBJ2-3,ASSLSGLALDTQY
12,TRBV11-2,TRBJ2-2,ASSLNSKGGELF
16,TRBV5-6,TRBJ2-1,ASSLLAGGLEGYNEQF
8,TRBV20-1,TRBJ1-2,SAPYEVPG
11,TRBV7-2,TRBJ2-2,ASSYYNTGELF
13,TRBV29-1,TRBJ2-1,SVESPLSKPNEQF
13,TRBV7-8,TRBJ2-7,ASSLDVLGYYEQY
13,TRBV15,TRBJ1-2,ATSRDKGAPYGYT
9,TRBV20-1,TRBJ2-7,SASRTGEQY
12,TRBV2,TRBJ2-1,AEGGVGAHNEQF
12,TRBV28,TRBJ2-5,ASSFRGLGVTQY
11,TRBV5-1,TRBJ2-7,ASSSSSGYEQY
15,TRBV10-2,TRBJ1-3,ASSETWDRSSGNTIY
13,TRBV6-4,TRBJ1-1,ASSPTGLVNTEAF
10,TRBV6-5,TRBJ1-2,ATRTGSFGYT
13,TRBV9,TRBJ2-1,ASSPRHVWDNEQF
11,TRBV9,TRBJ1-2,ASRQGGGYGYT
13,TRBV4-1,TRBJ2-3,ASCGLAGGTDTQY
11,TRBV5-1,TRBJ2-7,ASSLDGAREQY
17,TRBV27,TRBJ2-1,ASSLTGTSGRVSYNEQF
11,TRBV7-9,TRBJ2-7,ASSNVGAYEQY
14,TRBV18,TRBJ2-2,ASTEWWGRNTGELF
12,TRBV7-2,TRBJ2-3,ASSSGLAGDTQY
13,TRBV4-3,TRBJ2-7,ASSQARQGAYEQY
14,TRBV5-6,TRBJ1-1,ASSFTGLQMNTEAF
14,TRBV2,TRBJ1-2,ASRSPTGELRYGYT
13,TRBV25-1,TRBJ2-1,ASSKTSGYYNEQF
15,TRBV28,TRBJ2-2,ASSGRLAGGRTGELF
13,TRBV29-1,TRBJ2-1,SAALGLASMNEQF
15,TRBV12-5,TRBJ2-3,ASGLGASGAGTDTQY
15,TRBV7-6,TRBJ2-7,ASSLGGLAGQMYEQY
12,TRBV2,TRBJ1-1,ASSRDILNTEAF
11,TRBV28,TRBJ1-2,ASSLTGNYGYT
14,TRBV9,TRBJ1-1,ASSVGSGIMNTEAF
12,TRBV9,TRBJ2-1,ASSVAGTPREQF
10,TRBV19,TRBJ2-1,ASSVRLNEQF
13,TRBV29-1,TRBJ1-1,SVELTGTGGTEAF
11,TRBV18,TRBJ2-2,ASSRLDTGELF
12,TRBV28,TRBJ1-5,ASSPPGINQPQH
11,TRBV5-1,TRBJ1-1,ASFLDRNTEAF